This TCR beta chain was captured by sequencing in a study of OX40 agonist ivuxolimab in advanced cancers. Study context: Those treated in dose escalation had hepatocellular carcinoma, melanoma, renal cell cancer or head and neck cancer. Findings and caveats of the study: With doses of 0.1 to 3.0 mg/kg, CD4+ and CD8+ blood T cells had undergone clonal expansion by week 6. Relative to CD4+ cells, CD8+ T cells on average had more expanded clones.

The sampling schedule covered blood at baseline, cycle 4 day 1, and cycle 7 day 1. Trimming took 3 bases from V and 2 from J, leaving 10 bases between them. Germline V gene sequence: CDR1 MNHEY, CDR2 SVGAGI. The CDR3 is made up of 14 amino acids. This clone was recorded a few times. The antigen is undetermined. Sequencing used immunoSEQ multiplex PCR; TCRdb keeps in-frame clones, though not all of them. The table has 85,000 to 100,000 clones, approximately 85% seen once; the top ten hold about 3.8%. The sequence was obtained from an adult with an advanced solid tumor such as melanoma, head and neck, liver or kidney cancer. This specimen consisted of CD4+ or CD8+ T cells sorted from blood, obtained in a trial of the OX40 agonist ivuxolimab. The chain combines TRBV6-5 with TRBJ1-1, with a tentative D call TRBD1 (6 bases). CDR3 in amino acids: CASSYQGLNTEAFF. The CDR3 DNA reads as TGTGCCAGCAGTTATCAGGGGCTAAACACTGAAGCTTTCTTT.